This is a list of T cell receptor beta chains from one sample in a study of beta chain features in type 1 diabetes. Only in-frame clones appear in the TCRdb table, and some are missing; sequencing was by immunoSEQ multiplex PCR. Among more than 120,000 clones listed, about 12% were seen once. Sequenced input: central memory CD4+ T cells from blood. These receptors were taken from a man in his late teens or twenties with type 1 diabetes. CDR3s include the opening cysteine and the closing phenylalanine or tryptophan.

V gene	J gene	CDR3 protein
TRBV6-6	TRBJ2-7	CASSYAVSYEQYF
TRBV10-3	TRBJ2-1	CAISEGTGVNEQFF
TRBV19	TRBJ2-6	CASSPGDAGANVLTF
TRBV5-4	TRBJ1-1	CASSLGHPNTEAFF
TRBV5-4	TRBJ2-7	CASSDRVFPGGEQYF
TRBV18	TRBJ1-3	CASSADRDGNTIYF
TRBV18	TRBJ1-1	CASSVGGNTEAFF
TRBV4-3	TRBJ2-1	CASSQDYREQFF
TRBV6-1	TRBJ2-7	CASSTGTGTYEQYF
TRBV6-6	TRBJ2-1	CAGSRRGDEQFF
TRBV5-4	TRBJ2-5	CASSSPAGVGQETQYF
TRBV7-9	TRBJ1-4	CASSLRGDNEKLFF
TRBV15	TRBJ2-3	CATSRDARRAPDTQYF
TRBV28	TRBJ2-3	CASSLPSGPDTQYF
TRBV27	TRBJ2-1	CASSLSRVDNEQFF
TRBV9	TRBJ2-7	CASSPRAAGVYEQYF
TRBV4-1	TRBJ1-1	CASSQGEGLRAFF
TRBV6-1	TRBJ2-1	CASSAVGGGNNEQFF
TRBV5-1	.	CASSLDTGGYEQYF
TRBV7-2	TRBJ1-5	CASSTGGGFQPQHF
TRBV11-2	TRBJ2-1	CASSLVEESGEQFF
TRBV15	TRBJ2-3	CATSRGGEVTDTQYF
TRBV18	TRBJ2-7	CASSPLAGVSYEQYF
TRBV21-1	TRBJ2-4	CASSKGGLAKNIQYF
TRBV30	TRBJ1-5	CAWRTGWDQPQHF
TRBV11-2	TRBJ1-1	CASSLGRNTEAFF
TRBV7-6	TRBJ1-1	CASSLHPGNTEAFF
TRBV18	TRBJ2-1	CASSAGGQYNEQFF
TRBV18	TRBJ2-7	CASSPGAVLYEQYF
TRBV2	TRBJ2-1	CASGYHNEQFF
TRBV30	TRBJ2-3	CAWSVGGTGRADTQYF
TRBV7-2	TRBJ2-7	CASSTQTGTEQYF
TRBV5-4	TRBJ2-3	CASSRPGHPDTQYF
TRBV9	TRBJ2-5	CASSVGGGSLISETQYF
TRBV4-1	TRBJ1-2	CASSQEIQGVNYGYTF
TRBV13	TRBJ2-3	CASSPRSSDTQYF
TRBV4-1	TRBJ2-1	CASSHLGLAGGQGSYNEQFF
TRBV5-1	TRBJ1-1	CASSLATDTEAFF
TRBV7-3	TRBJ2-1	CASSPGQGANNEQFF
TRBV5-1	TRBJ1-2	CASSSLQGARGYTF
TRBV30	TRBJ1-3	CAWSSSGNTIYF
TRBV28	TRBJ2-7	CASSVGVDEQYF
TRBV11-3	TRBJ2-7	CASSARRSSYEQYF
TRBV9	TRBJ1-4	CASSVGQGAEKLFF
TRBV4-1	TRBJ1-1	CASSQAQWPEAFF
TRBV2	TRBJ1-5	CASSVAGASAQHF
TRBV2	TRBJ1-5	CASTQIQGEGQPQHF
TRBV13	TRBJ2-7	CASSLYDKGEQYF
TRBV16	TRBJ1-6	CASSQSMGGGRGSPLHF
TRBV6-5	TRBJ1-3	CASFNGNTIYF
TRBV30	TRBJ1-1	CAWSWGENTEAFF
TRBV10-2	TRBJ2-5	CASSTSVETQYF
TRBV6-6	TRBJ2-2	CASSYSIFRELFF
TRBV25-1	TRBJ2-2	CASSDRGWSGELFF
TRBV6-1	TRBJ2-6	CASSESRSSGANVLTF
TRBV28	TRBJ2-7	CASSPSWTGIYEQYF
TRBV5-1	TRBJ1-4	CASTSGDREEKLFF
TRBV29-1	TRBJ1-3	CSVRDRGGNTIYF
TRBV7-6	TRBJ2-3	CASSLGGRTDTQYF
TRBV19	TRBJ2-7	CASSITAAYEQYF